This T cell receptor (beta chain) was captured by sequencing in a study of early T cells in non-severe SARS-CoV-2 infection (dated by TCRdb to 2020 to 2022). Concerning the study at large: Because TCR sequencing relied on bulk RNA taken from unsorted whole blood, pairing of alpha and beta chains was not possible.

Set within a cohort of healthcare workers in London, UK, this nested case-control study involved weekly PCR testing of nasopharyngeal swabs along with blood sampling. Healthcare workers were enrolled in the week of the UK lockdown, from 23 to 31 March 2020, and were followed every week for up to about 16 weeks. Library preparation employed 5' RACE. Sequencing was performed on a NextSeq 500. In the TCR library protocol, unique molecular identifiers were attached to individual cDNA molecules to correct for PCR bias and sequencing error. Both TCR alpha and beta chains were sequenced, and tight co-correlation was observed between alpha and beta sequence abundances in each sample. In the paper's pipeline: Decombinator V4 was used to annotate the V gene, J gene and CDR3 of the TCR sequences. TCRs were defined as expanded if a significant change between any two time points was detected under a Poisson model with p below 0.0001. Abundances of TCRs were expressed as counts per million after normalisation to the total number of TCRs sequenced in each sample. MAIT TCRs were defined by TRAV1-2 paired with TRAJ12, TRAJ20 or TRAJ33, and iNKT TCRs by TRAV10 paired with TRAJ18. A search of VDJdb, accessed on 1 November 2021, was run for TCRs annotated to CMV, EBV and SARS-CoV-2, with TCRs annotated for multiple antigens excluded. TCRdb trimmed public reads at Q25 via fastp, called clones via MiXCR and kept in-frame beta chains. Duplicate CDR3 protein sequences are folded into a single record with the most common DNA and genes. In this record, the V and J calls reflect TCRdb's handling and not the investigators' own analysis. For this sample there are 10,000 to 13,000 distinct CDR3 sequences; approximately 4.4% appear just once. The ten most abundant clones make up almost 10% of the sample.

This clonotype was found many times. The antigen this receptor binds is unknown. The sample holds no much larger clone one base away, and base qualities are not on file. Study-level results and caveats: Matching against VDJdb was skewed toward anti-spike CD8 responses, likely underestimated virus-specific expansions, and missed private and CD4 specificities.

V is shortened by 0 bases, J by 4 bases, and the region joining them spans 15 bases. Reading from cysteine to phenylalanine, the CDR3 counts 16 amino acids. This entry keeps only the CDR3 DNA: 48 bases, framed from base 1. CDR1 and CDR2, per the germline V gene, are LGHNA and YNFKEQ. Sequenced input: whole blood. The rearrangement joined TRBV4-2 to TRBJ1-2; the D gene is perhaps TRBD1, on 6 matching bases. This TCR was sampled from an adult who was a healthcare worker with PCR-confirmed SARS-CoV-2 infection or an uninfected control (not recorded which). The CDR3 amino acid sequence is: CASSQEQGGQGYGYTF. Read as DNA, the sequence is TGTGCCAGCAGCCAAGAACAGGGAGGGCAGGGCTATGGCTACACCTTC.